Sequencing of this T cell receptor (beta chain) was carried out in a study of T cells after yellow fever vaccination (dated by TCRdb to between 2018 and 2020). With regard to the full study: Libraries from fractions with low cell numbers were prepared with the SMART-Seq v4 Ultra Low Input RNA kit. To follow T-cell clones before and after primary and booster YFV17D yellow fever vaccination, bulk TCR alpha and beta repertoires were sequenced over time. The cohort comprised two healthy male donors, one aged 18 to 29 and one aged 30 to 40 years. Bulk PBMC replicates and cell subsets were isolated from blood drawn at multiple timepoints before and after both primary and secondary immunization. What the study reported, not specific to this receptor: The study included only a couple of donors, which limits how far the findings can be generalized. A small fraction of clonotypes appeared in both the CD4 and CD8 compartments, likely as a result of convergent recombination. After the booster, most clones that had expanded after primary vaccination were detected again (around 96% of CD4 and around nine tenths of CD8), suggesting broad maintenance of memory. The secondary T-cell response was found to be weaker but faster than the primary response, with a peak reached on day 5 rather than on day 15. Because abundant contaminating clonotypes from the bulk population could be contained in FACS-sorted repertoires, computational filtering was required.

This specimen's treatment or condition label, interpreted: live attenuated yellow fever vaccine strain. At each blood-draw timepoint, two biological replicates of bulk PBMCs were obtained. A standard Ficoll-Paque protocol was used to isolate PBMCs from peripheral blood. TriZol was used to extract RNA from bulk PBMCs, CD4 and CD8 fractions, and dextramer-positive and dextramer-negative fractions. V is clipped by 1 base and J by 2 bases, and the sequence between their germline boundaries is 10 bases long. Taken from cysteine to phenylalanine, the CDR3 has 15 residues. Only the CDR3 portion is preserved as DNA: 45 bases, with reading frame beginning at the first base. The germline V gene sets CDR1 to SGHRS and CDR2 to YFSETQ. TCR cDNA was made using 5'RACE template switching, a step that added a universal primer site and unique molecular identifiers. Priming of cDNA synthesis was performed from both the TCR alpha and TCR beta constant segments. Two PCR steps were used to amplify libraries, with sample barcodes and sequencing adapters being added in the second step. Sequencing of libraries was performed on Illumina HiSeq 2500 (2x100 bp) or NovaSeq (2x150 bp). Processing in the source paper ran as follows. MIGEC was used to demultiplex reads and collapse the reads into UMI consensus sequences, and MiXCR was used for V(D)J alignment. Vaccine-responding clonotypes were identified with edgeR using replicate PBMC samples, with FDR below 0.01 and a log2 fold change above 5 up to day 15 being required. Each bulk clonotype received a CD4 or CD8 identity based on whether the sequenced CD4 or CD8 repertoire contained that clonotype at higher abundance. TCRdb redid the processing of the public reads, applying fastp at Q25 and MiXCR, and retained in-frame beta chains. All rows with the same CDR3 protein become a single entry with the most common DNA and genes. For this entry, the V and J calls and clone size follow TCRdb and not the study's own pipeline. Counted in this sample were under 600,000 distinct CDR3 sequences; 21% of them appeared once. Approximately 15% of the sample is taken by the ten largest.

A few counts support this clonotype. Its antigen is not yet known. Base qualities are not at hand, and no much larger clone is one base apart. The sample in question was PBMCs, obtained about 21 days after the first yellow fever vaccination. The rearrangement combines TRBV5-1 with TRBJ2-4; the D region possibly corresponds to TRBD1 (5 bases align). The origin of this receptor is a young man who received the YFV17D yellow fever vaccine. In nucleotides, the sequence is TGCGCCAGCAGCTTGATTGGGGCTTCCAAAAACATTCAGTACTTC. This is translated as CASSLIGASKNIQYF.